One T cell receptor (beta chain) is described in this entry. These data are taken from a study of shared clonotypes between healthy human individuals. TCRdb keeps only in-frame clones here, not all; method: immunoSEQ multiplex PCR. The sample lists 780,000 or so clones, roughly two thirds seen once, with around 1.7% in the top ten. CDR3 size: 14 residues. Trimming took 7 bases from V and 0 from J, leaving 13 bases between them. Germline-derived CDR1 and CDR2 are SGHAT and FQNNGV. The source is a woman between 25 and 40 years old in good health. The sample was memory CD4+ T cells sorted from blood. Specified subset: CD45RA-negative fraction. This chain uses TRBV11-2 with TRBJ2-7; possible D gene TRBD1, 6 bases. The CDR3 nucleotides read TGTGCCAGCAAAGACAGGCCTAGCTCCTACGAGCAGTACTTC. Protein product: CASKDRPSSYEQYF.